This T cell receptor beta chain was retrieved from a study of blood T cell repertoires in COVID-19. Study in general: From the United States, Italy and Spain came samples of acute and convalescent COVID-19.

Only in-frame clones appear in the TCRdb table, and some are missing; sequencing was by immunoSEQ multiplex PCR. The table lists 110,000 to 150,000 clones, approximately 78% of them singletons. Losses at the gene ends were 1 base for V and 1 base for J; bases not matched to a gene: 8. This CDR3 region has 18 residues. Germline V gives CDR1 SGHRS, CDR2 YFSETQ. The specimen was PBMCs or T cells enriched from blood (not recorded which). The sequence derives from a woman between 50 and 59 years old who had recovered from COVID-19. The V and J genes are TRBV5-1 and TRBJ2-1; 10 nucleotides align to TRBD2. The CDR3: CASSLLASGGRSYNEQFF. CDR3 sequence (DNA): TGCGCCAGCAGCTTGTTGGCTAGCGGGGGCCGATCCTACAATGAGCAGTTCTTC.